These 26 T cell receptor beta chains came from one sample sequenced in a study of untreated major depressive disorder. Profiled with immunoSEQ multiplex PCR; TCRdb holds only in-frame clones, not every one. The data contain some 21,000 clones, roughly 90% of them singletons. The sequencing input was CD4+ T cells from PBMCs. All receptors derive from a middle-aged woman in good health.

This chain links TRBV10-3 with TRBJ1-1; TRBD1 agrees at 9 bases. The CDR3 spans 12 residues. The V segment lost 7 bases and the J segment 10 bases; nucleotides outside the gene matches: 7. Germline V gene sequence: CDR1 ENHRY, CDR2 SYGVKD. DNA of the CDR3: TGTGCCATCACCCCCGACAGGGGGAGAGCTTTCTTT. This gives the protein CAITPDRGRAFF.

This clone has a single count. The V call is TRBV30, the J call TRBJ1-1, with a possible D match to TRBD1 (6 bases). Trimming left V 5 bases short and J 10 bases short, with 14 bases between. The CDR3 contains 11 residues. Germline V gives CDR1 GTSNPN, CDR2 SVGIG (reference sequence). CDR3 sequence: CAWAHREVAFF. The DNA of the CDR3 is TGTGCCTGGGCCCACAGGGAGGTAGCTTTCTTT.

CDR3 region: CASSGGSNYGYTF. Here the CDR3 DNA reads TGTGCCAGCAGCGGGGGTTCCAACTATGGCTACACCTTC. The V and J genes are TRBV7-9 and TRBJ1-2; tentatively, D is TRBD1 (5 bases). The CDR3 is 13 residues long. CDR1 is SEHNR and CDR2 is FQNEAQ in the germline V gene (reference sequence). V was pared by 5 bases and J by 2 bases, with 9 bases between. The full variable domain, completed using reference TRBV7-9 and TRBJ1-2, is DTGVSQNPRHKITKRGQNVTFRCDPISEHNRLYWYRQTLGQGPEFLTYFQNEAQLEKSRLLSDRFSAERPKGSFSTLEIQRTEQGDSAMYLCASSGGSNYGYTFGSGTRLTVV.

This clone was seen once. V is TRBV27 and J is TRBJ2-7; D might be TRBD1 (5 bases). Germline V lookup: CDR1 MNHEY, CDR2 SMNVEV (reference sequence). V was pared by 2 bases and J by 5 bases, with 10 bases between. The CDR3 contains 13 residues. The CDR3 sequence: CASSLRGSHEQYF. CDR3 coding DNA: TGTGCCAGCAGTTTAAGGGGAAGCCACGAGCAGTACTTC.

The chain carries TRBV2 and TRBJ2-1, with 7 bases that match TRBD1. There are 14 residues in the CDR3. J gave up 4 bases and V 7 bases, and 7 bases lay outside the gene matches. Germline V CDR1 and CDR2: SNHLY, FYNNEI. The DNA of the CDR3 is TGTGCCAGCAAGAACAGGGGCCTGTACAATGAGCAGTTCTTC. Translating gives CASKNRGLYNEQFF.

The chain carries TRBV10-3 and TRBJ2-2; possibly TRBD2 for D (6 bases). With 11 bases removed from V and 2 bases from J, the gap between germline ends came to 12 bases. The CDR3 consists of 13 residues. CDR1 is ENHRY and CDR2 is SYGVKD in the germline V gene. The CDR3 DNA reads TGTGCCTTGGGGGACTCCAACACCGGGGAGCTGTTTTTT. This gives the protein CALGDSNTGELFF.

This rearrangement joins TRBV9 to TRBJ1-6; no reliable D call. The CDR3 runs 13 residues. Between the trimmed V and J ends, which lost 0 bases and 14 bases, there was a span of 12 bases. Germline V gene data show CDR1 as SGDLS and CDR2 as YYNGEE. CDR3: CASSVEPRTSLHF. In DNA, the CDR3 is TGTGCCAGCAGCGTAGAACCAAGGACTTCCCTCCACTTT. Full variable domain (missing parts from reference TRBV9 and TRBJ1-6): DSGVTQTPKHLITATGQRVTLRCSPRSGDLSVYWYQQSLDQGLQFLIQYYNGEERAKGNILERFSAQQFPDLHSELNLSSLELGDSALYFCASSVEPRTSLHFGNGTRLTVT.

This chain connects TRBV18 to TRBJ2-2, with 8 bases lining up with TRBD1. V gave up 3 bases and J gave up 5 bases; unmatched junction bases: 5. Germline V gene data show CDR1 as KGHSH and CDR2 as LQKENI. CDR3 length: 15 amino acids. CDR3: CASSPTGARTGELFF. In nucleotides, the CDR3 is TGTGCCAGCTCACCGACAGGGGCACGAACCGGGGAGCTGTTTTTT.

This clone was counted a single time. The CDR3 DNA reads as TGCGCCAGCAGTGAGCAGAGTCCCGAGGATTGGAGTGGCTACACCTTC. The encoded protein is CASSEQSPEDWSGYTF. V gene TRBV10-1 combines with J gene TRBJ1-2, with unresolved D. Germline V gene sequence: CDR1 WNHNN, CDR2 SYGVQD (reference sequence). CDR3 size: 16 residues. V dropped 2 bases and J dropped 7 bases, with 20 bases sitting between them.

The rearrangement joins TRBV5-1 to TRBJ2-5; D gene uncertain. Germline V lookup: CDR1 SGHRS, CDR2 YFSETQ. Trimming left V 3 bases short and J 1 base short, with 1 base between. CDR3 length: 11 residues. The DNA for the CDR3 is TGCGCCAGCAGCTCCCAAGAGACCCAGTACTTC. Translation gives CASSSQETQYF. The full variable domain, completed using reference TRBV5-1 and TRBJ2-5, is KAGVTQTPRYLIKTRGQQVTLSCSPISGHRSVSWYQQTPGQGLQFLFEYFSETQRNKGNFPGRFSGRQFSNSRSEMNVSTLELGDSALYLCASSSQETQYFGPGTRLLVL.

The chain couples TRBV28 to TRBJ1-2, with D maybe TRBD1 (6 bases). Looked up from germline, CDR1 is MDHEN and CDR2 is SYDVKM. The CDR3 covers 15 residues. Trimming removed 10 bases at V and 7 bases at J, with 25 bases between. The CDR3 bases are TGTGCCATATCCACCGGGGGCGGAACTGTCGGTGGCTACACCTTC. Encoded protein: CAISTGGGTVGGYTF.

The chain joins TRBV19 to TRBJ2-2; the D gene is possibly TRBD2 (6 bases). Germline CDR1 reads LNHDA; CDR2 reads SQIVND (reference sequence). V was pared by 3 bases and J by 7 bases, with 12 bases between. The CDR3 is made up of 14 amino acids. In DNA form, the CDR3 reads TGTGCCAGTAGTATTTTTGGAGGGGTCGGGGAGCTGTTTTTT. Translated: CASSIFGGVGELFF.

The chain combines TRBV11-3 with TRBJ2-3; TRBD1 is a possible D gene (5 bases). Trimming shortened V by 2 bases and J by 5 bases, and 11 bases separated the two germline ends. Germline CDR1 SGHNT, CDR2 YENEEA. The CDR3 has 14 amino acids. Written as DNA, the CDR3 is TGTGCCAGCAGCTTATCTGGGGCTGGAGATACGCAGTATTTT. It is translated as CASSLSGAGDTQYF.

This clone has more than one count but fewer than ten. V usage is TRBV25-1 and J usage is TRBJ1-1; 7 positions agree with TRBD1. CDR3 size: 15 residues. J gave up 8 bases and V 5 bases, and 14 bases lay outside the gene matches. The germline CDR1 and CDR2 sequences are MGHDK and SYGVNS. The CDR3 loop reads CASSPQGQRSFEAFF. CDR3 DNA: TGTGCCAGCAGTCCCCAGGGACAGCGAAGCTTCGAAGCTTTCTTT.

This clone was observed a single time. V and J are TRBV7-9 and TRBJ2-1; the D is unclear. V was clipped by 8 bases and J by 8 bases, with 7 bases between them. CDR3 length: 10 residues. In germline, CDR1 is SEHNR, CDR2 FQNEAQ (reference sequence). In DNA form, the CDR3 reads TGTGCCAGCTCGCCCCATGAGCAGTTCTTC. This encodes CASSPHEQFF.

This clone was picked up one time. This rearrangement joins TRBV6-6 to TRBJ2-2, with unresolved D. This CDR3 has 14 amino acids. Between the trimmed V and J ends, which lost 6 bases and 1 base, there was a span of 9 bases. CDR1 MNHNY and CDR2 SVGAGI come from the germline V gene (reference sequence). The DNA of the CDR3 is TGTGCCAGCAGCACAGAAGTGAACACCGGGGAGCTGTTTTTT. Protein: CASSTEVNTGELFF.

This chain connects TRBV5-1 to TRBJ1-4, with D possibly being TRBD1 (5 bases). The CDR3 totals 16 residues. V was shortened by 4 bases and J by 2 bases, with 15 bases between the two germline ends. Germline V gene data show CDR1 as SGHRS and CDR2 as YFSETQ. CDR3 DNA sequence: TGCGCCAGCAGCCCACCCGCCGGGGCGACTAATGAAAAACTGTTTTTT. It encodes CASSPPAGATNEKLFF.

The genes are TRBV29-1 and TRBJ2-1, with D perhaps matching TRBD2 (6 bases). Germline assignment: CDR1 SQVTM and CDR2 ANQGSEA. CDR3 size: 14 residues. Trimming cost V 6 bases and J 7 bases, with 19 bases left between them. CDR3 coding DNA: TGCAGCGTAAGCACGGGACTCCACCAGAATGAGCAGTTCTTC. Residues: CSVSTGLHQNEQFF.

This chain links TRBV2 with TRBJ2-3, with D possibly being TRBD1 or TRBD2 (5 bases each). Trimming shortened V by 4 bases and J by 10 bases, and 12 bases separated the two germline ends. This CDR3 comprises 12 residues. Germline V gene lookup returns CDR1 SNHLY and CDR2 FYNNEI. The CDR3 sequence: CASSGRDPSQYF. CDR3 DNA sequence: TGTGCCAGCAGTGGCCGGGACCCATCGCAGTATTTT.

This chain uses TRBV5-1 with TRBJ1-1, with D uncertain. CDR1 is SGHRS, CDR2 YFSETQ, per germline. The CDR3 consists of 13 residues. V shed 4 bases and J shed 0 bases, with 7 bases lying between them. The CDR3: CASSRYMNTEAFF. The CDR3 bases are TGCGCCAGCAGCCGATACATGAACACTGAAGCTTTCTTT.

The chain links TRBV28 to TRBJ1-6; D ambiguous. This CDR3 is 16 amino acids long. The germline gives CDR1 MDHEN, CDR2 SYDVKM. Trimming shortened V by 6 bases and J by 6 bases, and 18 bases separated the two germline ends. This CDR3 is CASRFPSTYPNSPLHF. The CDR3 nucleotides read TGTGCCAGCAGATTTCCTTCGACCTACCCTAATTCACCCCTCCACTTT.

This clone was observed once. This chain uses TRBV6-1 with TRBJ2-6; D is unclear. Trimming pared 5 bases from V and 4 bases from J, leaving 12 bases between. CDR1 is MNHNS and CDR2 is SASEGT in the germline V gene. The CDR3 spans 15 residues. The CDR3 spells CASSLLVEGANVLTF. CDR3 DNA: TGTGCCAGCAGTTTATTAGTGGAAGGGGCCAACGTCCTGACTTTC.

V gene TRBV9 combines with J gene TRBJ1-1; no definite D call. Germline lookup yields CDR1 SGDLS and CDR2 YYNGEE. This CDR3 spans 15 amino acids. Deletions cut 0 bases from V and 1 base from J, with 10 bases between. Here the CDR3 DNA reads TGTGCCAGCAGCGTAGAGGTCCGGGGGAACACTGAAGCTTTCTTT. It encodes CASSVEVRGNTEAFF.

The chain combines TRBV5-4 with TRBJ2-2, with D unresolved. Trimming took off 2 bases at V and 5 bases at J, with 13 bases between the two ends. This CDR3 is built from 15 residues. Germline V CDR1 and CDR2: SGHNT, YYREEE (reference sequence). CDR3 amino acids: CASSLSTLRTGELFF. DNA of the CDR3: TGTGCCAGCAGCTTATCTACACTACGAACCGGGGAGCTGTTTTTT. The full variable domain, with the rest looked up from reference TRBV5-4 and TRBJ2-2, is ETGVTQSPTHLIKTRGQQVTLRCSSQSGHNTVSWYQQALGQGPQFIFQYYREEENGRGNFPPRFSGLQFPNYSSELNVNALELDDSALYLCASSLSTLRTGELFFGEGSRLTVL.

The V and J genes are TRBV10-3 and TRBJ2-2; either TRBD1 or TRBD2 may supply D (5 bases each). V was cut by 3 bases and J by 7 bases, with 12 bases left in between. Germline CDR1 ENHRY, CDR2 SYGVKD. This CDR3 has 14 amino acids. The CDR3 region has the DNA TGTGCCATCAGTGAAATGAGGGGCGGCGGGGAGCTGTTTTTT. Protein sequence: CAISEMRGGGELFF.

The J gene is TRBJ2-1, the V gene TRBV4-1; D gene uncertain. Per germline, CDR1 MGHRA and CDR2 YSYEKL. This CDR3 region has 13 residues. V was pared by 1 base and J by 7 bases, with 8 bases between. The CDR3 protein is CASSQAGGNEQFF. The DNA of the CDR3 is TGCGCCAGCAGCCAAGCTGGCGGTAATGAGCAGTTCTTC.